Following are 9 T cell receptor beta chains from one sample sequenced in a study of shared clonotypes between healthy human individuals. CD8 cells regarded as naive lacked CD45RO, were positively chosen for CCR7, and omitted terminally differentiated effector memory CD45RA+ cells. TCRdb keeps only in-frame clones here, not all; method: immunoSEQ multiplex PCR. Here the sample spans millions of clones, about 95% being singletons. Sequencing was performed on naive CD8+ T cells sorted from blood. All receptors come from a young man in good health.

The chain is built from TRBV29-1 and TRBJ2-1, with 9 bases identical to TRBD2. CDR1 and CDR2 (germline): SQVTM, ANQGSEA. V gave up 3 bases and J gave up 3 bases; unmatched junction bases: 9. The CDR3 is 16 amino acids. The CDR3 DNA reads TGCAGCGTTGATGGGATGCGGGAGGGCCTCTACAATGAGCAGTTCTTC. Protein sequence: CSVDGMREGLYNEQFF.

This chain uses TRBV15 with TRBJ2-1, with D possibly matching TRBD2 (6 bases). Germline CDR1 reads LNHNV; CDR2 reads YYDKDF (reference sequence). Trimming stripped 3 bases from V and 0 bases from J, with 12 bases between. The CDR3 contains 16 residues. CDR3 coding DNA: TGTGCCACCAGCAGGGTGCGGGAAAGCTCCTACAATGAGCAGTTCTTC. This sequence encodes CATSRVRESSYNEQFF.

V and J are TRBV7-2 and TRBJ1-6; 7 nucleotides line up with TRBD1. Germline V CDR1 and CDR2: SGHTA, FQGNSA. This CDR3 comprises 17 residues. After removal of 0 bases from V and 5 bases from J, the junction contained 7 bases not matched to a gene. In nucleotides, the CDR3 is TGTGCCAGCAGCTTAGCAGGAGGGGGCGCGGATAATTCACCCCTCCACTTT. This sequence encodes CASSLAGGGADNSPLHF.

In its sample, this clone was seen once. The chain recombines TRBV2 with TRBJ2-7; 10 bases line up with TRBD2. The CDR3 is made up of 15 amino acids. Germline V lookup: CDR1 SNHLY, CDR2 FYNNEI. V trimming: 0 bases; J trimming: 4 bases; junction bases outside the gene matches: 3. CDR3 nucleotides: TGTGCCAGCAGTGAAGCGCCGGGACTAGCGTACGAGCAGTACTTC. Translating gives CASSEAPGLAYEQYF.

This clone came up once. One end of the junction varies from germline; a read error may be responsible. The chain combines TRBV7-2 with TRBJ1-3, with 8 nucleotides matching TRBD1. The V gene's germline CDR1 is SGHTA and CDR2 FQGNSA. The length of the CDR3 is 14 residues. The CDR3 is CASSSDRGGSTIYF. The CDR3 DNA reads TGTGCCAGCAGCTCCGACAGGGGTGGAAGCACCATATATTTT.

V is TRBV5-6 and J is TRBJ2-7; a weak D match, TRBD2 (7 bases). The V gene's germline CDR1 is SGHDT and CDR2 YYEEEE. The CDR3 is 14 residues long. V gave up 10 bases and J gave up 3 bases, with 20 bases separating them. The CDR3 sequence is CASQRGGTVYEQYF. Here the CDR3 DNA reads TGTGCCTCCCAGAGGGGGGGCACCGTCTACGAGCAGTACTTC.

CDR3 DNA: TGTGCCAGCAGCGACGGGGTACAAGAGACCCAGTACTTC. Translated, it gives CASSDGVQETQYF. The chain couples TRBV9 to TRBJ2-5; the D gene is possibly TRBD2 (5 bases). Germline V lookup: CDR1 SGDLS, CDR2 YYNGEE. V shed 3 bases and J shed 2 bases, with 8 bases lying between them. This CDR3 is 13 amino acids long.

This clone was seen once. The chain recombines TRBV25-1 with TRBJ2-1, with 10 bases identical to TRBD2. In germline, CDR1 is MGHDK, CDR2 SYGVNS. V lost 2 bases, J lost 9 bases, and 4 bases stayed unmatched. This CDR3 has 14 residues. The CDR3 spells CASSELAGAVEQFF. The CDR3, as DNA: TGTGCCAGCAGTGAACTAGCGGGAGCGGTTGAGCAGTTCTTC.

The CDR3 loop reads CASSVGQGLGDTQYF. The CDR3 nucleotides read TGTGCCAGCAGCGTAGGTCAGGGCCTGGGAGATACGCAGTATTTT. This chain links TRBV9 with TRBJ2-3, with D perhaps TRBD1 (5 bases). Looked up from germline, CDR1 is SGDLS and CDR2 is YYNGEE. This CDR3 is 15 amino acids long. The V end lost 0 bases, the J end lost 5 bases, and 13 bases lay between the germline ends.